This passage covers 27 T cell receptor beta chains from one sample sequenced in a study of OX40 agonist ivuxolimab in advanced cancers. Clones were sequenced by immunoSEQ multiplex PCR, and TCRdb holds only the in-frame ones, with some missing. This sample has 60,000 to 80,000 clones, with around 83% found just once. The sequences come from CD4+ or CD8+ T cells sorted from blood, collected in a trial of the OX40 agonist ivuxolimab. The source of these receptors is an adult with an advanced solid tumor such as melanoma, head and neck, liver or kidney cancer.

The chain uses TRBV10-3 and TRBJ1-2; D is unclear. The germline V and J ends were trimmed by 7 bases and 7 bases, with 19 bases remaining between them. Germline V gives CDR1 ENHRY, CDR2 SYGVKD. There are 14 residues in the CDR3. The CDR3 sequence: CAINPESWLSGYTF. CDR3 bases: TGTGCCATCAACCCTGAGTCCTGGCTAAGTGGCTACACCTTC.

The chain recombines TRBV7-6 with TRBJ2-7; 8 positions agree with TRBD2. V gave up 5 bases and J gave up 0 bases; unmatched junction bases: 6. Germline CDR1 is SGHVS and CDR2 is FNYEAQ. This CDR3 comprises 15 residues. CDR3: CASSGQAGASYEQYF. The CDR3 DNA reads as TGTGCCAGCAGCGGACAAGCGGGGGCCTCCTACGAGCAGTACTTC.

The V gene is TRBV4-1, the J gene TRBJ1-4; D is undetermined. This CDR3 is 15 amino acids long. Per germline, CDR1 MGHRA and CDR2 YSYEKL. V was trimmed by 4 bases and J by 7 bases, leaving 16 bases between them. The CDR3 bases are TGCGCCAGCAGCCCGGGAGGGTCAGTCGGTGAAAAACTGTTTTTT. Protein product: CASSPGGSVGEKLFF.

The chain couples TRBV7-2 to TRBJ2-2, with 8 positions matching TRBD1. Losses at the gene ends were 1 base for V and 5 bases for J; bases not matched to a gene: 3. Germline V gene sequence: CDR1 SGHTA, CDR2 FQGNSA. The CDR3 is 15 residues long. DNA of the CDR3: TGTGCCAGCAGCTTAGGGACAGGGCTGACCGGGGAGCTGTTTTTT. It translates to CASSLGTGLTGELFF.

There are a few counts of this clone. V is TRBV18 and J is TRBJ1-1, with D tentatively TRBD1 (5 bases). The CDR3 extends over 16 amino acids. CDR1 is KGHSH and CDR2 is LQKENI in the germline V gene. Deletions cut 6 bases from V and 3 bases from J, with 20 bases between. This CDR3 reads CASSHGTHWEHTEAFF. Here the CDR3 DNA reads TGTGCCAGCTCCCACGGGACTCACTGGGAGCACACTGAAGCTTTCTTT.

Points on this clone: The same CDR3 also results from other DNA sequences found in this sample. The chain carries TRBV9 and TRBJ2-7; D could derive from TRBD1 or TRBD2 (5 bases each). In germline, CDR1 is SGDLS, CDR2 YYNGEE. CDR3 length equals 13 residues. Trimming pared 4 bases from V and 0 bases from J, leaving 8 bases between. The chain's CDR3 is CASSPGSSYEQYF. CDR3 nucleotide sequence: TGTGCCAGCAGCCCAGGGAGCTCCTACGAGCAGTACTTC. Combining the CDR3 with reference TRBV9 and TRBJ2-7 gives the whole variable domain DSGVTQTPKHLITATGQRVTLRCSPRSGDLSVYWYQQSLDQGLQFLIQYYNGEERAKGNILERFSAQQFPDLHSELNLSSLELGDSALYFCASSPGSSYEQYFGPGTRLTVT.

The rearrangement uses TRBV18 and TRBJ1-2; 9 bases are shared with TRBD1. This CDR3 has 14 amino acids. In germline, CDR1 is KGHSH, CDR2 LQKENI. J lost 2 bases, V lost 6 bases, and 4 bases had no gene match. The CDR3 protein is CASSRDRANYGYTF. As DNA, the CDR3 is TGTGCCAGCTCCCGGGACAGGGCCAACTATGGCTACACCTTC.

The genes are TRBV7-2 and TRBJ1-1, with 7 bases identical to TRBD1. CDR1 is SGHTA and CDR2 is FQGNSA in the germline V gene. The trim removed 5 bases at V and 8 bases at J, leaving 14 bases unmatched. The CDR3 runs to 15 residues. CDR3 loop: CASSPLTTTGVEAFF. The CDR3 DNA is TGTGCCAGCAGCCCACTAACGACAACAGGGGTAGAAGCTTTCTTT.

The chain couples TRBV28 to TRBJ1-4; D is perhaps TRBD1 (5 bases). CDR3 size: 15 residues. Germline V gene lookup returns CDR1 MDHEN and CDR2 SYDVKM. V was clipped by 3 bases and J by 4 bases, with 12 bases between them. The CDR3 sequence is CASSLDGASNEKLFF. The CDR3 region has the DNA TGTGCCAGCAGTTTGGACGGGGCGAGTAATGAAAAACTGTTTTTT.

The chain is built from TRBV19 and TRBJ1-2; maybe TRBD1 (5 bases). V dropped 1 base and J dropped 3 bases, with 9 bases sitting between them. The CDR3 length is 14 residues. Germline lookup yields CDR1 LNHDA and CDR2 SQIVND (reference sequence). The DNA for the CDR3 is TGTGCCAGTAGTATAGCGGGACGGGACTATGGCTACACCTTC. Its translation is CASSIAGRDYGYTF.

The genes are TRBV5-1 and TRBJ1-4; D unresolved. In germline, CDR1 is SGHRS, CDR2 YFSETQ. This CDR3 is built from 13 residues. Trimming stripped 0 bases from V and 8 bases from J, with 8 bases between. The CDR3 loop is CASSLAAEEKLFF. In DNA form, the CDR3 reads TGCGCCAGCAGCTTGGCGGCGGAAGAAAAACTGTTTTTT.

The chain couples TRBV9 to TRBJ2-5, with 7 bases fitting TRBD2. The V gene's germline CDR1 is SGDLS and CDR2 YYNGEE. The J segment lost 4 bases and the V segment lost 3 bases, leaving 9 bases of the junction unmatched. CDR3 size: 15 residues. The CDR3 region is CASSARAGFGETQYF. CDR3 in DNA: TGTGCCAGCAGCGCCCGAGCGGGATTTGGAGAGACCCAGTACTTC.

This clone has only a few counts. The CDR3 is CASSEGTSGIAGELFF. CDR3 sequence (DNA): TGTGCCAGCAGCGAAGGGACTAGCGGGATCGCCGGGGAGCTGTTTTTT. The chain has TRBV9 and TRBJ2-2, with 13 bases fitting TRBD2. The J segment lost 6 bases and the V segment lost 3 bases, leaving 5 bases of the junction unmatched. This CDR3 has 16 residues. In germline, CDR1 is SGDLS, CDR2 YYNGEE. The complete variable domain, with remaining parts taken from reference TRBV9 and TRBJ2-2, reads DSGVTQTPKHLITATGQRVTLRCSPRSGDLSVYWYQQSLDQGLQFLIQYYNGEERAKGNILERFSAQQFPDLHSELNLSSLELGDSALYFCASSEGTSGIAGELFFGEGSRLTVL.

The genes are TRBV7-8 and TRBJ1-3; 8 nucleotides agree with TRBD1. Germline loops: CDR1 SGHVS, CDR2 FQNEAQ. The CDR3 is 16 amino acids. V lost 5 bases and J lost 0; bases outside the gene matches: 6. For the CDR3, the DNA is TGTGCCAGCAGCCTCACAGGGGGAGGCTCTGGAAACACCATATATTTT. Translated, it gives CASSLTGGGSGNTIYF.

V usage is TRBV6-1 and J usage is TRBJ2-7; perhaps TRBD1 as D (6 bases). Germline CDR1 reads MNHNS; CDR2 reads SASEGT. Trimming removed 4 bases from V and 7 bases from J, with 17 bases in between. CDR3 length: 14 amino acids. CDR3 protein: CASSVLRDTPEQYF. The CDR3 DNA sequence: TGTGCCAGCAGTGTCCTTCGGGACACCCCGGAGCAGTACTTC.

CDR3 bases: TGTGCCACCAGCAGAGATACGATCCAGGGTGGGATCTGGGGGGCCAACGTCCTGACTTTC. This gives the protein CATSRDTIQGGIWGANVLTF. The chain uses TRBV15 and TRBJ2-6, with a possible D match to TRBD1 (5 bases). The CDR3 is made up of 20 amino acids. The ends were cut back, 0 bases at V and 4 bases at J, with 22 bases in the middle. Per the germline V gene, CDR1 is LNHNV and CDR2 is YYDKDF (reference sequence).

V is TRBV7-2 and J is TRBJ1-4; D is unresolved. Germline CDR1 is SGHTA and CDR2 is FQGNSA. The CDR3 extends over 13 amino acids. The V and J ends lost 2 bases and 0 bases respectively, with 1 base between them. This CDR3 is CASSLPTNEKLFF. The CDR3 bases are TGTGCCAGCAGCTTACCAACTAATGAAAAACTGTTTTTT.

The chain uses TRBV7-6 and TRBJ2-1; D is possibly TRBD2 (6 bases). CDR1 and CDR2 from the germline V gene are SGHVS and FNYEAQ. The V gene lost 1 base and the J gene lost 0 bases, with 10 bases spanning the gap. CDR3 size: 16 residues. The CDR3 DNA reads TGTGCCAGCAGCTTAGGTCCCGGGAGCTCCTACAATGAGCAGTTCTTC. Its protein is CASSLGPGSSYNEQFF.

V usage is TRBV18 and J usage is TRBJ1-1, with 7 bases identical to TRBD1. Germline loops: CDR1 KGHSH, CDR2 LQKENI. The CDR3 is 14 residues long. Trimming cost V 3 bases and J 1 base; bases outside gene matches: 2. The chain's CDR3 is CASSPGQKNTEAFF. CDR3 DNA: TGTGCCAGCTCACCGGGACAGAAGAACACTGAAGCTTTCTTT.

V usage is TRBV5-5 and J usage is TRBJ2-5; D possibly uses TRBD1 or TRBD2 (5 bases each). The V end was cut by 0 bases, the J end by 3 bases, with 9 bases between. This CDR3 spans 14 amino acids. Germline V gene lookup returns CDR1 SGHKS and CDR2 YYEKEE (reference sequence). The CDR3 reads CASSLGVGEETQYF. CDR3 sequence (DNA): TGTGCCAGCAGCTTGGGAGTGGGGGAAGAGACCCAGTACTTC. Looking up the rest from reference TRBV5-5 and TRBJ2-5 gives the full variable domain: DAGVTQSPTHLIKTRGQQVTLRCSPISGHKSVSWYQQVLGQGPQFIFQYYEKEERGRGNFPDRFSARQFPNYSSELNVNALLLGDSALYLCASSLGVGEETQYFGPGTRLLVL.

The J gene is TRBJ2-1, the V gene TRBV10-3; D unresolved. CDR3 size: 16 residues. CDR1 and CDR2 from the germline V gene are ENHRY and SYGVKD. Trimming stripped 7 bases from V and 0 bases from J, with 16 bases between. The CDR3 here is CAINSRSRSSYNEQFF. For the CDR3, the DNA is TGTGCCATCAACAGCAGAAGCAGGAGCTCCTACAATGAGCAGTTCTTC.

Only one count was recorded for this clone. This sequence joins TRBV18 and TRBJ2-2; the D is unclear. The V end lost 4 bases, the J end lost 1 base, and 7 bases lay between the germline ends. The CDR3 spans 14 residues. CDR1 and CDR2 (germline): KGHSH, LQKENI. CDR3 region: CASSLPGNTGELFF. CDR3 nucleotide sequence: TGTGCCAGCTCACTCCCCGGGAACACCGGGGAGCTGTTTTTT.

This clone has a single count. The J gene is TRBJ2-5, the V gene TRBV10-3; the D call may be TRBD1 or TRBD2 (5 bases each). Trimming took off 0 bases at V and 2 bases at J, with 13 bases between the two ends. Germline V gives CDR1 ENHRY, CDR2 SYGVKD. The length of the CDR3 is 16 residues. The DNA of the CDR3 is TGTGCCATCAGTGAGTCTACAGGAGAGGGACAAGAGACCCAGTACTTC. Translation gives CAISESTGEGQETQYF.

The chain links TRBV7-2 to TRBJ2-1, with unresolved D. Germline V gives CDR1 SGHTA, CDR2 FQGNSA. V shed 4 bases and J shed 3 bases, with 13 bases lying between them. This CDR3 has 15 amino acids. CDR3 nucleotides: TGTGCCAGCAGCTCCGACTTGTTCCACTACAATGAGCAGTTCTTC. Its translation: CASSSDLFHYNEQFF.

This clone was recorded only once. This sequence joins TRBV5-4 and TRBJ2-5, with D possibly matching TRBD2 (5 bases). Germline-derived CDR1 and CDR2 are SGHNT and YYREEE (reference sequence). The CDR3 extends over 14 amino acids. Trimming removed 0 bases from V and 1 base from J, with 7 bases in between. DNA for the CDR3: TGTGCCAGCAGCTTGGCCGGACTCCAAGAGACCCAGTACTTC. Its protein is CASSLAGLQETQYF.

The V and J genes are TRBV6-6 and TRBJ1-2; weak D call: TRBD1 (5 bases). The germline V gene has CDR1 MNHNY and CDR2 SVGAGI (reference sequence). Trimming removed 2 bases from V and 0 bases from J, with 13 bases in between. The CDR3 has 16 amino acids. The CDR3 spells CASSYLRTKTNYGYTF. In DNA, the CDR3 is TGTGCCAGCAGTTACCTGCGGACAAAAACTAACTATGGCTACACCTTC.

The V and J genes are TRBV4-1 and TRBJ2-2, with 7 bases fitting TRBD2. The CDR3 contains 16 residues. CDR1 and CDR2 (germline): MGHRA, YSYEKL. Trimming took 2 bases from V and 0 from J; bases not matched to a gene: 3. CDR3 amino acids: CASSQTAGANTGELFF. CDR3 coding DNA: TGCGCCAGCAGCCAAACGGCGGGAGCGAACACCGGGGAGCTGTTTTTT.